Included here is one T cell receptor (beta chain) sequence, with context. Its antigen is currently unknown. TCRdb keeps only in-frame clones here, not all; method: immunoSEQ multiplex PCR. The table has tens of thousands of clones, approximately 94% seen once. The data originate from a study of cytomegalovirus exposure and HLA in healthy donors. Whole-study context: It was reported in a later analysis that the roughly 120 validation repertoires used the same platform as the 666 first-cohort repertoires. Study observations and caveats: Under in vitro conditions, a few CMV-associated chains were confirmed as specific for CMV antigens.

CDR1 SGHRS and CDR2 YFSETQ come from the germline V gene. This CDR3 comprises 14 residues. With 4 bases removed from V and 9 bases from J, the gap between germline ends came to 17 bases. The TCR was taken from a young woman in good health and CMV-seropositive. The rearrangement joins TRBV5-1 to TRBJ2-1, with D perhaps TRBD1 (5 bases). The specimen sequenced was PBMCs. CDR3 sequence reads: CASSPFDRGGEQFF. CDR3 DNA sequence: TGCGCCAGCAGCCCCTTCGACAGAGGCGGTGAGCAGTTCTTC.